The sequence of this T cell receptor beta chain was determined in a study of cytomegalovirus exposure and HLA in healthy donors. Overall study results and limits: Through in vitro validation, three CMV-associated chains were shown to be specific for CMV antigens. Sequencing likely generated an artifact that appeared as a cluster of highly shared sequence variants.

A word on this clone: Its target is unknown.

Healthy bone marrow donors made up the donors. PCR involved 60 Vbeta and 13 Jbeta primers. Repertoires were generated with immunoSEQ multiplex PCR, while TCRdb's copy carries only in-frame clones and drops some. This sample carries about 98,000 clones, approximately 79% of them seen once, and the ten largest clones take about 1.8%. The sample taken for sequencing was PBMCs. The sequence derives from a male donor in good health and CMV-seronegative.

The chain's CDR3 is CASSQADRAGEQFF. CDR3 sequence (DNA): TGTGCCAGCAGCCAAGCAGACAGGGCTGGTGAGCAGTTCTTC. The chain combines TRBV4-2 with TRBJ2-1; 7 positions match TRBD1. In germline, CDR1 is LGHNA, CDR2 YNFKEQ. The CDR3 is 14 amino acids. V dropped 1 base and J dropped 9; count of bases not matched to a gene: 6.